These 32 T cell receptor beta chains share one sample of origin, sequenced in a study of blood T cell repertoires in COVID-19. Generated by immunoSEQ multiplex PCR, the TCRdb table keeps only in-frame clones and is missing some. The sample holds around 260,000 clones, approximately 92% seen once. The sequenced sample consisted of peripheral blood. The source of these receptors is a person aged 18 to 30 with COVID-19, enrolled during active disease.

This clone was detected only once. This sequence joins TRBV4-1 and TRBJ1-3; possible D gene TRBD1, 5 bases. Trimming stripped 3 bases from V and 6 bases from J, with 18 bases between. The germline V gene has CDR1 MGHRA and CDR2 YSYEKL. The CDR3 length is 16 residues. In DNA, the CDR3 is TGCGCCAGCAGCCAGCCCCCGACAGCAGTTAAAAACACCATATATTTT. This sequence encodes CASSQPPTAVKNTIYF.

The chain employs TRBV9 and TRBJ2-1, with TRBD1 matching 11 bases. The CDR3 extends over 14 amino acids. V lost 2 bases to trimming and J lost 6 bases; unmatched junction nucleotides: 1. Germline V gives CDR1 SGDLS, CDR2 YYNGEE. The DNA of the CDR3 is TGTGCCAGCAGCGTTGGGACAGGGGGCAATGAGCAGTTCTTC. It encodes CASSVGTGGNEQFF.

CDR3 in DNA: TGTGCCAGCAGCCAAGGGACAGGGACATATGCAACTAATGAAAAACTGTTTTTT. It codes for CASSQGTGTYATNEKLFF. The chain uses TRBV4-2 and TRBJ1-4, with 8 positions matching TRBD1. The V and J ends lost 1 base and 0 bases, in that order; junction bases with no gene match: 7. This CDR3 has 18 residues. The germline V gene encodes CDR1 LGHNA and CDR2 YNFKEQ.

The chain joins TRBV5-6 to TRBJ2-3, with D hard to call. From germline, CDR1 is SGHDT and CDR2 YYEEEE. This CDR3 is 14 amino acids long. V lost 0 bases, J lost 0 bases, and 5 bases lay in between. CDR3 nucleotides: TGTGCCAGCAGCTTGGGTCCAAGCACAGATACGCAGTATTTT. Its protein is CASSLGPSTDTQYF. The full variable domain, in which reference TRBV5-6 and TRBJ2-3 provide the parts outside the CDR3, is DAGVTQSPTHLIKTRGQQVTLRCSPKSGHDTVSWYQQALGQGPQFIFQYYEEEERQRGNFPDRFSGHQFPNYSSELNVNALLLGDSALYLCASSLGPSTDTQYFGPGTRLTVL.

This sequence joins TRBV7-6 and TRBJ2-6, with 11 bases fitting TRBD2. Losses at the gene ends were 6 bases for V and 4 bases for J; bases not matched to a gene: 8. The CDR3 sequence is 17 residues long. Germline CDR1 SGHVS, CDR2 FNYEAQ. In DNA form, the CDR3 reads TGTGCCAGCAGGGCACTAGCGGGAGTGGGAGGGGCCAACGTCCTGACTTTC. Translating it yields CASRALAGVGGANVLTF. The full variable domain, completed using reference TRBV7-6 and TRBJ2-6, is GAGVSQSPRYKVTKRGQDVALRCDPISGHVSLYWYRQALGQGPEFLTYFNYEAQQDKSGLPNDRFSAERPEGSISTLTIQRTEQRDSAMYRCASRALAGVGGANVLTFGAGSRLTVL.

CDR3 coding DNA: TGCGCCAGCAGCCAAGATCAGGGACAGCAAGAGACCCAGTACTTC. Residues: CASSQDQGQQETQYF. The chain carries TRBV4-3 and TRBJ2-5; 7 bases line up with TRBD1. This CDR3 has 15 residues. The V gene's germline CDR1 is LGHNA and CDR2 YSLEER. Trimming at V came to 0 bases and at J to 2 bases, leaving 3 bases not matched to a gene.

DNA for the CDR3: TGTGCCGCCGGGGGGCTAGCGGACAATGAGCAGTTCTTC. This codes for CAAGGLADNEQFF. This rearrangement joins TRBV27 to TRBJ2-1, with D maybe TRBD2 (7 bases). CDR1 and CDR2 (germline): MNHEY, SMNVEV (reference sequence). The CDR3 runs to 13 residues. The V end was cut by 11 bases, the J end by 5 bases, with 16 bases between.

The chain recombines TRBV11-1 with TRBJ1-1; no definite D call. This CDR3 region has 14 residues. Per germline, CDR1 SGHAT and CDR2 FQDESV (reference sequence). Trimming cost V 3 bases and J 1 base, with 9 bases left between them. The CDR3 reads CASSFVTGNTEAFF. CDR3 coding DNA: TGTGCCAGCAGCTTCGTGACGGGGAACACTGAAGCTTTCTTT.

The chain joins TRBV4-3 to TRBJ2-1, with TRBD1 matching over 9 bases. V lost 4 bases and J lost 3; bases outside the gene matches: 7. The CDR3 runs 16 residues. Germline lookup yields CDR1 LGHNA and CDR2 YSLEER. CDR3 region: CASSPQGQGDYNEQFF. As DNA, the CDR3 is TGCGCCAGCAGCCCACAGGGACAGGGAGACTACAATGAGCAGTTCTTC.

This rearrangement joins TRBV5-4 to TRBJ2-7; 8 bases match TRBD1. Unmatched junction bases numbered 1, after V lost 0 bases and J lost 5 bases. Per germline, CDR1 SGHNT and CDR2 YYREEE (reference sequence). The CDR3 consists of 13 residues. CDR3 in amino acids: CASSLVTGDEQYF. The CDR3 nucleotides read TGTGCCAGCAGCTTGGTGACAGGGGACGAGCAGTACTTC.

This sequence joins TRBV7-8 and TRBJ2-5; 10 bases are shared with TRBD1. The J segment lost 5 bases and the V segment lost 3 bases, leaving 3 bases of the junction unmatched. From germline, CDR1 is SGHVS and CDR2 FQNEAQ. This CDR3 comprises 14 residues. CDR3 sequence reads: CASSFGTGVETQYF. For the CDR3, the DNA is TGTGCCAGCAGCTTCGGGACAGGGGTCGAGACCCAGTACTTC.

V and J are TRBV12-3 or TRBV12-4 and TRBJ1-6; 8 positions agree with TRBD1. J lost 9 bases, V lost 5 bases, and 3 bases had no gene match. The CDR3 is made up of 13 amino acids. The CDR3 DNA reads as TGTGCCAGCAGTGACAGGGGCCGTTCACCCCTCCACTTT. Encoded protein: CASSDRGRSPLHF.

This clone appeared a single time. CDR3 sequence (DNA): TGTGCCAGTAGTATAGGGGCAGCTCTGAACACTGAAGCTTTCTTT. It encodes CASSIGAALNTEAFF. V is TRBV19 and J is TRBJ1-1, with D uncertain. The CDR3 length is 15 residues. Germline-derived CDR1 and CDR2 are LNHDA and SQIVND (reference sequence). The ends were cut back, 1 base at V and 0 bases at J, with 9 bases in the middle.

The genes are TRBV6-1 and TRBJ2-1, with 11 bases aligning to TRBD2. CDR1 MNHNS and CDR2 SASEGT come from the germline V gene. J gave up 7 bases and V 3 bases, and 8 bases lay outside the gene matches. The CDR3 covers 16 residues. In nucleotides, the CDR3 is TGTGCCAGCAGTGACCCGACTAGCGGGATTAAGAATGAGCAGTTCTTC. Residues: CASSDPTSGIKNEQFF.

In this sample, this clone turned up once. The CDR3 nucleotides read TGTGCCAGCTCACCACTGGCCAGGAACACTGAAGCTTTCTTT. Translating it yields CASSPLARNTEAFF. V usage is TRBV18 and J usage is TRBJ1-1; no clear D. The germline V and J ends were trimmed by 1 base and 1 base, with 7 bases remaining between them. CDR1 and CDR2 from the germline V gene are KGHSH and LQKENI. This CDR3 is built from 14 residues. The full variable domain, completed using reference TRBV18 and TRBJ1-1, is NAGVMQNPRHLVRRRGQEARLRCSPMKGHSHVYWYRQLPEEGLKFMVYLQKENIIDESGMPKERFSAEFPKEGPSILRIQQVVRGDSAAYFCASSPLARNTEAFFGQGTRLTVV.

This clone has just a few counts. The CDR3 region is CASRSQEYSNQPQHF. The DNA of the CDR3 is TGTGCCAGCAGATCACAAGAATATAGCAATCAGCCCCAGCATTTT. This chain uses TRBV28 with TRBJ1-5; D call uncertain. Trimming took 6 bases from V and 0 from J, leaving 12 bases between them. This CDR3 has 15 amino acids. Germline loops: CDR1 MDHEN, CDR2 SYDVKM.

The chain carries TRBV2 and TRBJ1-5; TRBD1 is a possible D gene (5 bases). The CDR3 contains 14 residues. Trimming took 4 bases from V and 9 from J, leaving 16 bases between them. Germline values: CDR1 SNHLY, CDR2 FYNNEI. Here the CDR3 reads CASSGESGGGPQHF. The CDR3 DNA follows: TGTGCCAGCAGTGGGGAGTCCGGGGGAGGGCCCCAGCATTTT.

The gene calls are TRBV9 and TRBJ1-2; D is uncertain. Germline V gene data show CDR1 as SGDLS and CDR2 as YYNGEE. The CDR3 runs to 9 residues. The V and J ends lost 6 bases and 13 bases respectively, with 10 bases between them. The CDR3 nucleotides are TGTGCCAGCACAGAACCCCCCACCTTC. As protein: CASTEPPTF.

The sample holds one count of this clone. V is TRBV2 and J is TRBJ2-3, with 11 bases lining up with TRBD2. CDR3 length: 17 residues. Germline V gene data show CDR1 as SNHLY and CDR2 as FYNNEI. J lost 2 bases, V lost 6 bases, and 10 bases had no gene match. This chain's CDR3 is CASRAFPGLADTDTQYF. For the CDR3, the DNA is TGTGCCAGCAGGGCCTTCCCGGGACTAGCGGACACAGATACGCAGTATTTT.

The gene calls are TRBV3-1 (or the pseudogene TRBV3-2) and TRBJ2-3; TRBD1 agrees at 9 bases. V dropped 6 bases and J dropped 2; count of bases not matched to a gene: 6. CDR1 is LGHDT and CDR2 is YNNKEL in the germline V gene (reference sequence). This CDR3 is 15 amino acids long. CDR3 amino acids: CASRKGQGLTDTQYF. Here the CDR3 DNA reads TGTGCCAGCAGAAAGGGACAGGGACTCACAGATACGCAGTATTTT.

The rearrangement links TRBV24-1 to TRBJ2-5; 8 bases agree with TRBD1. This CDR3 spans 14 amino acids. Germline V gives CDR1 KGHDR, CDR2 SFDVKD. With 4 bases clipped from V and 5 bases from J, the junction kept 5 bases outside the gene matches. The chain's CDR3 is CATSDRTGRETQYF. The CDR3 DNA is TGTGCCACCAGTGACCGGACAGGGCGGGAGACCCAGTACTTC.

The rearrangement joins TRBV29-1 to TRBJ2-3; perhaps TRBD1 as D (6 bases). CDR1 is SQVTM, CDR2 ANQGSEA, per germline. The V gene lost 6 bases and the J gene lost 4 bases, with 23 bases spanning the gap. The CDR3 is made up of 16 amino acids. CDR3 DNA sequence: TGCAGCGTCGTCCGCGGTGGACAGTCTGACGCAGATACGCAGTATTTT. It is translated as CSVVRGGQSDADTQYF.

This clone was observed a single time. The V gene is TRBV29-1, the J gene TRBJ2-3, with D maybe TRBD2 (6 bases). Germline V gene lookup returns CDR1 SQVTM and CDR2 ANQGSEA. The CDR3 length is 13 residues. V was pared by 3 bases and J by 6 bases, with 13 bases between. The CDR3 DNA sequence: TGCAGCGTTGACATACTTCGGGGGGATACGCAGTATTTT. It yields the protein CSVDILRGDTQYF.

In nucleotides, the CDR3 is TGCAGCGTTTCTGAAAACTCAGGGGTAAAAGGCCATGGCTACACCTTC. It codes for CSVSENSGVKGHGYTF. This sequence joins TRBV29-1 and TRBJ1-2; tentative D call: TRBD1 (6 bases). The CDR3 runs 16 residues. Germline CDR1 and CDR2: SQVTM and ANQGSEA. V was shortened by 5 bases and J by 6 bases, with 25 bases between the two germline ends.

This chain joins TRBV2 and TRBJ2-1; TRBD2 is a possible D gene (5 bases). Germline values: CDR1 SNHLY, CDR2 FYNNEI. This CDR3 has 15 residues. V was pared by 1 base and J by 3 bases, with 10 bases between. CDR3 in DNA: TGTGCCAGCAGTGAAGGGGGAGAGAGCTACAATGAGCAGTTCTTC. It yields the protein CASSEGGESYNEQFF. Drawing the rest from reference TRBV2 and TRBJ2-1, the complete variable domain is EPEVTQTPSHQVTQMGQEVILRCVPISNHLYFYWYRQILGQKVEFLVSFYNNEISEKSEIFDDQFSVERPDGSNFTLKIRSTKLEDSAMYFCASSEGGESYNEQFFGPGTRLTVL.

In this sample, this clone turned up a few times. The gene calls are TRBV6-5 and TRBJ2-7, with TRBD2 identical over 7 bases. The CDR3 length is 13 residues. Trimming took 2 bases from V and 6 from J; bases not matched to a gene: 4. CDR1 and CDR2 (germline): MNHEY, SVGAGI. CDR3 amino acids: CASSYNWEGEQYF. CDR3 sequence (DNA): TGTGCCAGCAGTTACAACTGGGAGGGCGAGCAGTACTTC.

The chain uses TRBV3-1 (or the pseudogene TRBV3-2) and TRBJ2-5; no firm D call. The CDR3 spans 15 residues. CDR1 is LGHDT, CDR2 YNNKEL, per germline (reference sequence). V lost 0 bases, J lost 1 base, and 9 bases lay in between. The CDR3 DNA is TGTGCCAGCAGCCAAGAGGCGGTCCCCCAAGAGACCCAGTACTTC. Translation gives CASSQEAVPQETQYF.

The chain has TRBV6-5 and TRBJ1-1; D might be TRBD1 (5 bases). The CDR3 loop spans 13 amino acids. Trimming took 4 bases from V and 4 from J, leaving 10 bases between them. CDR1 and CDR2 from the germline V gene are MNHEY and SVGAGI. The CDR3: CASSLLQGTEAFF. CDR3 DNA sequence: TGTGCCAGCAGTTTGCTGCAGGGCACTGAAGCTTTCTTT.

The chain recombines TRBV11-2 with TRBJ1-3; no clear D gene. This CDR3 has 16 amino acids. Per germline, CDR1 SGHAT and CDR2 FQNNGV. Trimming pared 5 bases from V and 0 bases from J, leaving 14 bases between. For the CDR3, the DNA is TGTGCCAGCAGCCTCGACACGCCGAGCTCTGGAAACACCATATATTTT. Protein: CASSLDTPSSGNTIYF.

V and J are TRBV9 and TRBJ2-3, with D possibly matching TRBD2 (6 bases). In germline, CDR1 is SGDLS, CDR2 YYNGEE. The CDR3 consists of 14 residues. The germline V and J ends were trimmed by 3 bases and 6 bases, with 14 bases remaining between them. CDR3 DNA: TGTGCCAGCAGCGCGGAGGGGAGATGGGATACGCAGTATTTT. It specifies CASSAEGRWDTQYF.

The J gene is TRBJ1-1, the V gene TRBV19, with 8 bases that match TRBD1. Germline CDR1 and CDR2: LNHDA and SQIVND (reference sequence). V trimming: 5 bases; J trimming: 4 bases; junction bases outside the gene matches: 9. This CDR3 is 15 amino acids long. This CDR3 is CASSETGVLATEAFF. The CDR3 DNA is TGTGCCAGTAGTGAGACAGGGGTGTTGGCCACTGAAGCTTTCTTT.

This chain connects TRBV9 to TRBJ1-1; D uncertain. V was trimmed by 4 bases and J by 4 bases, leaving 23 bases between them. The CDR3 totals 17 residues. Germline CDR1 reads SGDLS; CDR2 reads YYNGEE. The CDR3 here is CASSSTGQRVAFTEAFF. The CDR3 DNA follows: TGTGCCAGCAGCTCGACTGGGCAGCGGGTCGCATTCACTGAAGCTTTCTTT. Variable domain in full (rest from reference TRBV9 and TRBJ1-1): DSGVTQTPKHLITATGQRVTLRCSPRSGDLSVYWYQQSLDQGLQFLIQYYNGEERAKGNILERFSAQQFPDLHSELNLSSLELGDSALYFCASSSTGQRVAFTEAFFGQGTRLTVV.